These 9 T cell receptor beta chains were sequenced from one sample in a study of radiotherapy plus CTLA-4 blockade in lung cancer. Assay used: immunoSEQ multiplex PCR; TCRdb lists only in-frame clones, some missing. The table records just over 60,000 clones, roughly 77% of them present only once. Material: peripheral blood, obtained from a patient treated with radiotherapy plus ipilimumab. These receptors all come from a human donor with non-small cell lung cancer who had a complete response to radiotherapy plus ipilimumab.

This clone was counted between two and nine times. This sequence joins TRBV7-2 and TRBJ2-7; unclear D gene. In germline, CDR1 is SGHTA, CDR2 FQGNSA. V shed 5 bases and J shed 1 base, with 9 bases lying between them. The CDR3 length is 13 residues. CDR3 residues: CASSPRWSYEQYF. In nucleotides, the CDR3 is TGTGCCAGCAGCCCGAGATGGTCCTACGAGCAGTACTTC. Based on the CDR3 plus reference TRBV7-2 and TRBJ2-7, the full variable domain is GAGVSQSPSNKVTEKGKDVELRCDPISGHTALYWYRQSLGQGLEFLIYFQGNSAPDKSGLPSDRFSAERTGGSVSTLTIQRTQQEDSAVYLCASSPRWSYEQYFGPGTRLTVT.

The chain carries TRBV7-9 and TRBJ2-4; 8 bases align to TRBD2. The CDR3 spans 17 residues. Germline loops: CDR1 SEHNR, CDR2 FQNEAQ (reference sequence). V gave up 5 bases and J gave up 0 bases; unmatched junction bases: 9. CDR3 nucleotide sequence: TGTGCCAGCAGCCCAAGGGAAAGCGGGAGAGCCAAAAACATTCAGTACTTC. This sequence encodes CASSPRESGRAKNIQYF.

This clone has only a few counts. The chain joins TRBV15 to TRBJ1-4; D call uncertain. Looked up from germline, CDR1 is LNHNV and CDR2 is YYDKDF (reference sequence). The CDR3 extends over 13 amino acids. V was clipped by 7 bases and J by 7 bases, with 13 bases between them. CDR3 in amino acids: CATMAGEGEKLFF. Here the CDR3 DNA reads TGTGCCACCATGGCAGGAGAGGGTGAAAAACTGTTTTTT.

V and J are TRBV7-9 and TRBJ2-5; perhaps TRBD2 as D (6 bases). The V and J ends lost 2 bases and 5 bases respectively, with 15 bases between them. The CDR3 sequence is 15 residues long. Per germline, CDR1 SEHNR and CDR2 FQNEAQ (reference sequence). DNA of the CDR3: TGTGCCAGCAGCTTATCGTCGGGGACTGTGGAGACCCAGTACTTC. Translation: CASSLSSGTVETQYF.

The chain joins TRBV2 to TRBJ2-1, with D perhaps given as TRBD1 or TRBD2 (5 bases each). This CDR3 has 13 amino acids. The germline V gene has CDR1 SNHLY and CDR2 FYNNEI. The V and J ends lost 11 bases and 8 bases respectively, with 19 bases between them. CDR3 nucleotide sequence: TGTGCCGATGGGACCCAACCTGGACATGAGCAGTTCTTC. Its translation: CADGTQPGHEQFF.

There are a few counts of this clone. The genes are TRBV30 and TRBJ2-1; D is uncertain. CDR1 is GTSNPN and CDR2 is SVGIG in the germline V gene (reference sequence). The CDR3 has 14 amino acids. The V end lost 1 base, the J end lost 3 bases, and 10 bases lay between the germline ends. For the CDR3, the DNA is TGTGCCTGGAGTGGCCTGGATTTCTACAATGAGCAGTTCTTC. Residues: CAWSGLDFYNEQFF.

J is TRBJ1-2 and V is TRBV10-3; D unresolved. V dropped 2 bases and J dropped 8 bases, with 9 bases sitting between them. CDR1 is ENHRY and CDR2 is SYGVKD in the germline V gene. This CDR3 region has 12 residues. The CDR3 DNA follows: TGTGCCATCAGTGAGGAGGTAGTGGGCTACACCTTC. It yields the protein CAISEEVVGYTF.

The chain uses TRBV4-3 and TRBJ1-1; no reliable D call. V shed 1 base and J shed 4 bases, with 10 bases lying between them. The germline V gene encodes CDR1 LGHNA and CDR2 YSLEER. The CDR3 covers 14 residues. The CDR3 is CASSQVRVGTEAFF. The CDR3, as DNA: TGCGCCAGCAGCCAAGTTAGGGTTGGCACTGAAGCTTTCTTT.

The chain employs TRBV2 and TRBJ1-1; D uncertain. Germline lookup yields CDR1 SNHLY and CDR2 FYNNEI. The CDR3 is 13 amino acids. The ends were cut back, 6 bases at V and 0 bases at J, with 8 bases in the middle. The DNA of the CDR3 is TGTGCCAGCAGACTGACACTGAACACTGAAGCTTTCTTT. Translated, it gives CASRLTLNTEAFF.